This T cell receptor beta chain was sequenced in a study of T-cell reconstitution after alpha-beta-depleted transplantation in children. Study-level results: By one year post-transplant, T-cell counts and diversity largely arose from T cells that were newly produced. Surviving recipient T cells and intrathymic progenitors accounted for some patients' high TCRbeta diversity at day 60. Reportedly, roughly two months post-transplant, alpha-beta T cells arose from several hundred expanded graft clones.

Trimming took 3 bases from V and 4 from J, leaving 22 bases between them. The CDR3 extends over 18 amino acids. CDR1 and CDR2 from the germline V gene are SGHTA and FQGNSA. Unique molecular identifiers were used to barcode this TCRbeta library. TCRdb fed the PCR reads into MiXCR, producing one record per CDR3 protein. The table has about 580,000 distinct CDR3 sequences, roughly 24% seen once. This clonotype was observed many times. Its matching antigen is unknown. The source was PBMCs, mostly from graft donor cells, collected 360 days after TCRalphabeta/CD19-depleted stem cell transplant. The chain is built from TRBV7-2 and TRBJ2-1, with D perhaps matching TRBD1 or TRBD2 (6 bases each). This clonotype originated in a boy under two years old who had a stem cell transplant for acute myeloid leukemia, so the T cells may come from the graft donor. This chain's CDR3 is CASSFPHLGGGEYNEQFF. Written as DNA, the CDR3 is TGTGCCAGCAGCTTTCCCCACCTGGGGGGCGGGGAGTACAATGAGCAGTTCTTC.